One and the same sample provided the 22 T cell receptor beta chains below, sequenced in a study of molecular identifiers for immune sequencing clone quantification. TCRdb processed the PCR reads anew with MiXCR; each CDR3 protein has one entry. The sample consists of over 300,000 distinct CDR3 sequences, 24% of them appearing once. The specimen sequenced was naive CD8+ T cells from blood, with Jurkat cell RNA spiked in. The subset is: FACS-sorted CD8+CD4-CCR7+CD45RA+ naive T cells. The source is a human donor in good health. Some libraries in this study had Jurkat cell RNA spiked in.

This clonotype came up a few times. The chain is built from TRBV7-9 and TRBJ1-1, with D possibly TRBD1 on 5 matching bases. CDR1 and CDR2 (germline): SEHNR, FQNEAQ (reference sequence). CDR3 size: 17 residues. Deletions cut 5 bases from V and 4 bases from J, with 23 bases between. CDR3 loop: CASSPDIVLSLGTEAFF. CDR3 in DNA: TGTGCCAGCAGCCCGGACATAGTACTAAGCTTGGGCACTGAAGCTTTCTTT.

This clonotype was observed a single time. Being one base from a much bigger clone, this may be a read error. This chain's CDR3 is CASSLGVGAPTDTQYF. In nucleotides, the CDR3 is TGCGCCAGCAGCTTGGGTGTTGGCGCACCCACAGATACGCAGTATTTT. The chain uses TRBV5-1 and TRBJ2-3; no clear D. The CDR3 consists of 16 residues. Germline V gives CDR1 SGHRS, CDR2 YFSETQ. Trimming shortened V by 0 bases and J by 2 bases, and 13 bases separated the two germline ends.

On this clonotype itself: At one boundary the junction diverges from the germline segment, which might be a read error. The chain is built from TRBV4-3 and TRBJ2-1; the D is unclear. Per the germline V gene, CDR1 is LGHNA and CDR2 is YSLEER. The CDR3 is 16 residues long. CDR3 sequence: CAGSPMGPNSYNEQFF. In nucleotides, the CDR3 is TGCGCCGGCAGCCCTATGGGCCCCAACTCCTACAATGAGCAGTTCTTC.

The V gene is TRBV12-3 or TRBV12-4, the J gene TRBJ2-2; 8 bases are a match to TRBD2. V was clipped by 0 bases and J by 0 bases; unmatched bases: 6. The CDR3 runs to 18 residues. The CDR3 region has the DNA TGTGCCAGCAGTTTAGCTTGGGTAGCGGGGACGAACACCGGGGAGCTGTTTTTT. Translation: CASSLAWVAGTNTGELFF.

This clonotype was seen ten or more times. The chain couples TRBV19 to TRBJ2-7; perhaps TRBD1 as D (5 bases). The V end lost 5 bases, the J end lost 3 bases, and 11 bases lay between the germline ends. Per the germline V gene, CDR1 is LNHDA and CDR2 is SQIVND (reference sequence). This CDR3 contains 13 residues. The CDR3 is CASSPDSYYEQYF. The CDR3 nucleotides read TGTGCCAGTAGTCCCGACAGCTACTACGAGCAGTACTTC.

The V gene is TRBV20-1, the J gene TRBJ1-4; a weak D match, TRBD1 (6 bases). Germline loops: CDR1 DFQATT, CDR2 SNEGSKA (reference sequence). The CDR3 length is 13 residues. The germline V and J ends were trimmed by 4 bases and 4 bases, with 10 bases remaining between them. In DNA, the CDR3 is TGCAGTGCTACTGACAGGTTTAATGAAAAACTGTTTTTT. Its translation is CSATDRFNEKLFF.

Comment on this clonotype: Being one base from a much bigger clone, this may be a read error. CDR3 in amino acids: CASHQGGSTDAFF. Here the CDR3 DNA reads TGTGCCTCCCACCAGGGGGGGAGTACTGATGCTTTCTTT. The genes are TRBV6-5 and TRBJ1-1; 7 nucleotides line up with TRBD1. Per germline, CDR1 MNHEY and CDR2 SVGAGI. The CDR3 is 13 residues long.

This clonotype came up many times. The chain carries TRBV29-1 and TRBJ1-2; D remains unclear. This CDR3 spans 13 amino acids. Trimming shortened V by 3 bases and J by 4 bases, and 12 bases separated the two germline ends. CDR1 and CDR2 from the germline V gene are SQVTM and ANQGSEA. The CDR3 nucleotides are TGCAGCGTTGAGAAGGAAGTCGGCTATGGCTACACCTTC. This gives the protein CSVEKEVGYGYTF.

The V and J genes are TRBV6-5 and TRBJ2-2; 9 bases map to TRBD2. J was trimmed by 3 bases and V by 1 base; bases with no gene match: 3. The CDR3 spans 16 residues. Looked up from germline, CDR1 is MNHEY and CDR2 is SVGAGI. CDR3 in DNA: TGTGCCAGCAGTTACTGGGCTAGCGGGGACACCGGGGAGCTGTTTTTT. Its protein product is CASSYWASGDTGELFF.

This clonotype came up many times. The genes are TRBV7-8 and TRBJ1-1; weak D call: TRBD1 (6 bases). The V end was cut by 4 bases, the J end by 3 bases, with 18 bases between. Germline CDR1 is SGHVS and CDR2 is FQNEAQ. The CDR3 loop spans 16 amino acids. The CDR3, as DNA: TGTGCCAGCAGCTCCGTTACAGGGATTTTTTACACTGAAGCTTTCTTT. Translated: CASSSVTGIFYTEAFF.

Concerning this clonotype itself: This may be a read error: a much more frequent sequence differs by one nucleotide. The chain uses TRBV29-1 and TRBJ2-3; D possibly corresponds to TRBD1 (5 bases). Trimming shortened V by 1 base and J by 2 bases, and 10 bases separated the two germline ends. Germline values: CDR1 SQVTM, CDR2 ANQGSEA. This CDR3 is 14 amino acids long. CDR3 loop: CSVEGTPLTDTQYF. The CDR3 coding sequence is TGCAGCGTTGAAGGGACACCGCTCACAGATACGCAGTATTTT.

For this clonotype: One end of the junction varies from germline; a read error may be responsible. The rearrangement uses TRBV12-3 or TRBV12-4 and TRBJ2-3; D not certain. CDR3 length: 12 residues. CDR3 in amino acids: CVSSRTWDTQYF. In DNA, the CDR3 is TGTGTCAGCAGTCGTACCTGGGATACGCAGTATTTT.

CDR3 nucleotide sequence: TGCAGCGTTATGCCCGGGCTGAACCCTGCAGCTTTCTTT. Its protein is CSVMPGLNPAAFF. The chain uses TRBV29-1 and TRBJ1-1, with D unresolved. CDR1 SQVTM and CDR2 ANQGSEA come from the germline V gene. V dropped 5 bases and J dropped 10 bases, with 20 bases sitting between them. This CDR3 comprises 13 residues.

This clonotype was recorded many times. The chain links TRBV29-1 to TRBJ1-1; 10 positions agree with TRBD1. Germline V gives CDR1 SQVTM, CDR2 ANQGSEA. This CDR3 is 16 amino acids long. V dropped 7 bases and J dropped 0; count of bases not matched to a gene: 11. The CDR3, as DNA: TGCAGCGCAAAGGGGACAGGGGATTTAATGAACACTGAAGCTTTCTTT. Protein: CSAKGTGDLMNTEAFF.

This clonotype was seen a single time. A much larger clone is a single base away; this may be a read error. The chain employs TRBV4-3 and TRBJ1-5; the D is unclear. The CDR3 sequence is 15 residues long. In germline, CDR1 is LGHNA, CDR2 YSLEER. V lost 1 base and J lost 1, with 8 bases in between. The CDR3 bases are TGCGCCAGCAGCCAAGCGCCGGGAAGCAATCAGCCCCAGCATTTT. This codes for CASSQAPGSNQPQHF.

The chain links TRBV24-1 to TRBJ2-2; D not resolved. Germline V gene sequence: CDR1 KGHDR, CDR2 SFDVKD. Trimming pared 9 bases from V and 3 bases from J, leaving 16 bases between. The CDR3 covers 15 residues. CDR3 coding DNA: TGTGCCACCCCCTGGGTGTTAGCCGACACCGGGGAGCTGTTTTTT. Translation gives CATPWVLADTGELFF.

The chain links TRBV12-3 or TRBV12-4 to TRBJ1-1; perhaps TRBD1 as D (5 bases). Trimming shortened V by 7 bases and J by 4 bases, and 13 bases separated the two germline ends. The CDR3 length is 13 residues. In nucleotides, the CDR3 is TGTGCCAGCACCCTAGGGGTTACCACTGAAGCTTTCTTT. Protein: CASTLGVTTEAFF.

Concerning this clonotype itself: Since a much larger clone is just one base distant, this may be a read error. This chain links TRBV12-3 or TRBV12-4 with TRBJ2-3, with D maybe TRBD1 (5 bases). The CDR3 covers 15 residues. Between the trimmed V and J ends, which lost 7 bases and 4 bases, there was a span of 18 bases. CDR3 amino acids: CASTPTETMADTQYF. The CDR3 nucleotides read TGTGCCAGCACCCCGACAGAGACAATGGCAGATACGCAGTATTTT.

This clonotype was seen a handful of times. The chain employs TRBV4-3 and TRBJ2-5, with D perhaps TRBD1 (7 bases). V lost 6 bases, J lost 4 bases, and 15 bases lay in between. Germline V CDR1 and CDR2: LGHNA, YSLEER. The CDR3 consists of 14 residues. The CDR3 sequence: CASSLTRGAETQYF. Here the CDR3 DNA reads TGCGCCAGCAGTCTTACCAGGGGGGCAGAGACCCAGTACTTC.

This clonotype was seen repeatedly, ten times or more. The V and J genes are TRBV29-1 and TRBJ2-1; the D gene is possibly TRBD1 (5 bases). V lost 6 bases to trimming and J lost 7 bases, with 13 bases between them. Germline V CDR1 and CDR2: SQVTM, ANQGSEA. The CDR3 loop spans 12 amino acids. The CDR3 sequence is CSVQLQGNEQFF. CDR3 bases: TGCAGCGTACAACTCCAGGGAAATGAGCAGTTCTTC.

This clonotype was detected ten times or more. The gene calls are TRBV2 and TRBJ2-3, with 8 bases lining up with TRBD2. In germline, CDR1 is SNHLY, CDR2 FYNNEI. This CDR3 is 17 amino acids long. V was pared by 2 bases and J by 5 bases, with 12 bases of the junction left unmatched. The CDR3 is CASSEPGSGADRDTQYF. CDR3 coding DNA: TGTGCCAGCAGTGAACCAGGTAGCGGGGCCGACAGAGATACGCAGTATTTT.

This chain joins TRBV20-1 and TRBJ1-5; D not certain. Trimming cost V 1 base and J 3 bases, with 13 bases left between them. CDR3 length equals 15 residues. Germline values: CDR1 DFQATT, CDR2 SNEGSKA (reference sequence). Written as DNA, the CDR3 is TGCAGTGCTAGAGTACCCAATACCCTCAATCAGCCCCAGCATTTT. Its translation is CSARVPNTLNQPQHF.